This record concerns one T cell receptor beta chain sequence. These data originate in a study of T cells in Graves' hyperthyroidism and ophthalmopathy. The germline V gene has CDR1 GTSNPN and CDR2 SVGIG (reference sequence). CDR3 length: 14 residues. V shed 1 base and J 7 bases; nucleotides not matched to a gene: 6. Amplification yielded TCR beta CDR3 regions, with RNA transcripts as the source. HTBI primers drove first-round RT-PCR of the TCR CDR3. TCRdb reprocessed the multiplex PCR reads via MiXCR and lists one record per CDR3 protein. The sample records approximately 410,000 distinct CDR3 sequences, roughly an eighth being singletons. Each 10 ml fresh peripheral blood draw supplied the PBMCs.

Sequencing was carried out using blood. The receptor comes from a woman aged 18-30 years with Graves' hyperthyroidism. The J gene is TRBJ1-5, the V gene TRBV30; TRBD1 matches 8 bases. CDR3 sequence: CAWSGQGLQQPQHF. CDR3 in DNA: TGTGCCTGGAGTGGACAGGGGCTTCAGCAGCCCCAGCATTTT.